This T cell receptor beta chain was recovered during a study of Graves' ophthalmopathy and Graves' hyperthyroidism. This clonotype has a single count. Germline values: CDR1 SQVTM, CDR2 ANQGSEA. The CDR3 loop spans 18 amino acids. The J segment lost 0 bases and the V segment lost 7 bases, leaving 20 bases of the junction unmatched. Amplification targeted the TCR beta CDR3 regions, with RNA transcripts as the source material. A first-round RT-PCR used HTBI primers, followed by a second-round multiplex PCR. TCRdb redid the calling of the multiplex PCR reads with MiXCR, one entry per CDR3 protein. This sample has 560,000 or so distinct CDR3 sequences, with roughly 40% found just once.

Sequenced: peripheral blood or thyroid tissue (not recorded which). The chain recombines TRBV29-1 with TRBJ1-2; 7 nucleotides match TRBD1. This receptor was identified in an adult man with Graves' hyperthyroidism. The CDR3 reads CSGARARAPGQSNYGYTF. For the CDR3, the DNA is TGCAGCGGGGCAAGGGCTCGAGCACCGGGACAGTCTAACTATGGCTACACCTTC.